This entry features one T cell receptor beta chain sequence. The antigen is undetermined. The sample belongs to a study of shared clonotypes between healthy human individuals. Whole-study findings and limits: Although depth was large, rarefaction showed that sequencing of the sorted subsets was incomplete. Across a handful of donors, naive CD4 shared around 5.1%, naive CD8 3% to 3.5%, memory CD4 roughly 2.2%, memory CD8 0.4%.

Germline values: CDR1 SGHRS, CDR2 YFSETQ. The length of the CDR3 is 14 residues. Trimming left V 1 base short and J 2 bases short, with 9 bases between. Genomic DNA of each subset was evenly split across several immunoSEQ plates. As handled by the study authors: There were no quality scores in the junction-only immunoSEQ sequences, so filtering differed. Method: immunoSEQ multiplex PCR; TCRdb's copy keeps in-frame clones and lacks some. The DNA was the basis for D and trimming; V, J and clone size are from that table. The table shows 1 million to 1.2 million clones, with roughly 77% occurring only once.

The sequencing sample was made of memory CD4+ T cells from PBMCs. Subset given: CD45RA-negative fraction. V usage is TRBV5-1 and J usage is TRBJ2-5; no clear D. The sequence was obtained from a man between 18 and 29 years old in good health. Some clones in this sample may be carry-over from other donors' samples. Here the CDR3 reads CASSLNADQETQYF. The CDR3 nucleotides are TGCGCCAGCAGCTTGAACGCGGATCAAGAGACCCAGTACTTC. The full variable domain, in which reference TRBV5-1 and TRBJ2-5 provide the parts outside the CDR3, is KAGVTQTPRYLIKTRGQQVTLSCSPISGHRSVSWYQQTPGQGLQFLFEYFSETQRNKGNFPGRFSGRQFSNSRSEMNVSTLELGDSALYLCASSLNADQETQYFGPGTRLLVL.